This TCR beta chain was sequenced during a study of CD8+CD57+ T cells in acquired aplastic anemia. Study findings and constraints: A set of roughly 27 CD8+ CDR3 sequences was shared between patients and controls, and these sequences appeared highly expressed in patients.

Worth noting for this clonotype: Its target is unknown.

Genomic DNA templated the TCR beta VDJ and CDR3 profiling. TCRdb reanalysed the reads using MiXCR and keeps one entry per CDR3 protein. Here the sample spans hundreds of thousands of distinct CDR3 sequences, 65% to 80% being singletons. The CDR3 has 14 amino acids. Germline V gene data show CDR1 as SNHLY and CDR2 as FYNNEI. The receptor comes from a human donor in good health, serving as a control. The chain combines TRBV2 with TRBJ1-2; no clear D gene. The DNA matches TRBJ2-7 better at its end, which makes the J call doubtful. The specimen sequenced was sorted CD4+, CD8+, or CD8+CD57+ T cells (not recorded which) from PBMCs. DNA of the CDR3: TGTGCCAGCAGTGCGCACGGGCACAACTACGAGCAGTACTTC. Translating it yields CASSAHGHNYEQYF.